This TCR beta chain was observed in a study of tissue T cells after allogeneic stem cell transplantation. This clone was seen only a few times. The target antigen is unknown. All graft-versus-host disease patients had gastrointestinal involvement and received several lines of directed therapy. Data came from immunoSEQ multiplex PCR; TCRdb stores just in-frame clones and leaves some out. This repertoire shows some 7,000 clones, around 78% found once; its top ten account for about 15%. Points from the study as a whole: Anatomically similar tissues had similar TCR repertoires within each patient. Motif-based clustering found tissue-specific repertoire signatures shared across patients, though few clones were shared.

The source material was skin, sampled at autopsy. The TCR was taken from a male patient of 60 years or more with steroid-refractory graft-versus-host disease after an allogeneic stem cell transplant. Part of the T cell pool may stem from the graft donor.

The CDR3 here is CASSTGTANNQPQHF. The DNA of the CDR3 is TGCGCCAGCAGCACCGGGACAGCTAACAATCAGCCCCAGCATTTT. The chain joins TRBV5-1 to TRBJ1-5; 7 bases match TRBD1. From germline, CDR1 is SGHRS and CDR2 YFSETQ. Trimming took 4 bases from V and 3 from J; bases not matched to a gene: 7. The CDR3 is made up of 15 amino acids. Together with reference TRBV5-1 and TRBJ1-5, the CDR3 gives the full variable domain: KAGVTQTPRYLIKTRGQQVTLSCSPISGHRSVSWYQQTPGQGLQFLFEYFSETQRNKGNFPGRFSGRQFSNSRSEMNVSTLELGDSALYLCASSTGTANNQPQHFGDGTRLSIL.